This TCR beta chain was observed in a study of blood T cell repertoires in COVID-19. TCRdb keeps only in-frame clones here, not all; method: immunoSEQ multiplex PCR. The profile shows 130,000 or so clones, almost 90% of them singletons. The receptor was isolated from a woman aged 55-69 years with acute or convalescent COVID-19. Sequencing was performed on peripheral blood.

CDR3 sequence reads: CASRGGRVGGYTF. In DNA form, the CDR3 reads TGTGCCAGCAGGGGCGGCAGGGTGGGGGGCTACACCTTC. The V gene is TRBV12-3 or TRBV12-4, the J gene TRBJ1-2; D possibly corresponds to TRBD1 (5 bases). V was trimmed by 6 bases and J by 8 bases, leaving 16 bases between them. The CDR3 is made up of 13 amino acids.